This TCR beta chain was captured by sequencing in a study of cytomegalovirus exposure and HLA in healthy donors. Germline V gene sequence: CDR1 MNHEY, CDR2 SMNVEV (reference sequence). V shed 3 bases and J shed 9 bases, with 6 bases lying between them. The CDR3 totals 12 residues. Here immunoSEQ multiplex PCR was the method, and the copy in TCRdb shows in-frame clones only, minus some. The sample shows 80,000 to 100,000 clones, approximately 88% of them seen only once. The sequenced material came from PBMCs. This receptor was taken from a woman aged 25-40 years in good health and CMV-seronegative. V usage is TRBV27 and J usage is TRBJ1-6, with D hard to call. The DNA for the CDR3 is TGTGCCAGCAGTTTCTTCGGTTCACCCCTCCACTTT. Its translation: CASSFFGSPLHF.